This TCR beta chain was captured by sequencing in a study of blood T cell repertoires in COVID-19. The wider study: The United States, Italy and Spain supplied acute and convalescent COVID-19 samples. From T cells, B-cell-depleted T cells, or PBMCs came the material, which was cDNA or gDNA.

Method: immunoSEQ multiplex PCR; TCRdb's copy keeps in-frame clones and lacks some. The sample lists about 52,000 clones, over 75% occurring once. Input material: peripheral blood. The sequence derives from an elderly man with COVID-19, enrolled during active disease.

The CDR3 protein is CASSFGLEETQYF. The CDR3, as DNA: TGTGCCAGCAGCTTTGGACTAGAAGAGACCCAGTACTTC. The chain uses TRBV7-9 and TRBJ2-5; 7 bases are a match to TRBD2. The CDR3 loop spans 13 amino acids. Germline values: CDR1 SEHNR, CDR2 FQNEAQ (reference sequence). After removal of 3 bases from V and 3 bases from J, the junction contained 1 base not matched to a gene.